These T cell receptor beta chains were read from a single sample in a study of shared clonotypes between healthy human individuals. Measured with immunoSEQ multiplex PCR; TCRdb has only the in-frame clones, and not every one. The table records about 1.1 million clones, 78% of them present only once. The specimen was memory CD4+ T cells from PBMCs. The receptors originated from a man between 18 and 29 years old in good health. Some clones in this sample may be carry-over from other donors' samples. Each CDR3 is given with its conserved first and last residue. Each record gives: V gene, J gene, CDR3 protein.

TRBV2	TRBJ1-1	CASSEETGSNTEAFF
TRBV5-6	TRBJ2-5	CASSLAGRETQYF
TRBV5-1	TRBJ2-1	CASSTGTGVREQFF
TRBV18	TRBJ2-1	CASSPFFGGESSGEQFF
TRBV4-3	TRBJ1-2	CASSQDLIGGRNGYTF
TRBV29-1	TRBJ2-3	CSVDNSAPGTDTQYF
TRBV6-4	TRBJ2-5	CASSANPNGQETQYF
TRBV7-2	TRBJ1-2	CASSFRGSDGSGYTF
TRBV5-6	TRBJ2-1	CASSSYGTSGRGNEQFF
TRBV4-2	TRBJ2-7	CAGSLRTSYEQYF
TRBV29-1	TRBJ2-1	CSVSRAQGDSEQFF
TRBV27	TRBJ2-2	CASTFRALNTGELFF
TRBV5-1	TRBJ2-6	CASSLNGLSGANVLTF
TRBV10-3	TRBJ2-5	CAISDGRPKETQYF
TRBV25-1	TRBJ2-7	CASSEGGNAYEQYF
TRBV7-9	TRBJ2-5	CASSLGASGRRQETQYF
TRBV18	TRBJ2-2	CASSLTPLAANTGELFF
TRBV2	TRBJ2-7	CASSEVAGSPYEQYF